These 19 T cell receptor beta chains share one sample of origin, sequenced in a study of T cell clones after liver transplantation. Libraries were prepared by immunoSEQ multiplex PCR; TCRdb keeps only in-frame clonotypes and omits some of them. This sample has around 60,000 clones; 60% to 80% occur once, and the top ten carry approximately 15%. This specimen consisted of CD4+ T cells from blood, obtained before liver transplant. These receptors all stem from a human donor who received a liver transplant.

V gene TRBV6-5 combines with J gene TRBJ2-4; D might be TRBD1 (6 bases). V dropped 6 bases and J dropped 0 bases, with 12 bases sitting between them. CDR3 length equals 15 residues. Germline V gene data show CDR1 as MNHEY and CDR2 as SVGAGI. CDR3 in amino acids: CASRMDRLAKNIQYF. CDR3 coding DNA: TGTGCCAGCAGAATGGACAGACTAGCCAAAAACATTCAGTACTTC.

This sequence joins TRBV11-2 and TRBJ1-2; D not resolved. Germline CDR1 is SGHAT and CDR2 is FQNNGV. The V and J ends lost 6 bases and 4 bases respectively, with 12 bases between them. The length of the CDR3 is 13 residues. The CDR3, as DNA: TGTGCCAGCAGATCCTCCGGGGTCTATGGCTACACCTTC. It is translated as CASRSSGVYGYTF.

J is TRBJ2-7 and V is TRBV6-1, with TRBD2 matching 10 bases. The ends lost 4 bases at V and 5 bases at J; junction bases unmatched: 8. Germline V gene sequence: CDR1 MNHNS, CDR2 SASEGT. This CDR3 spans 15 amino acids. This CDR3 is CASSVYGLAEHEQYF. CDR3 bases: TGTGCCAGCAGTGTATATGGACTAGCGGAACACGAGCAGTACTTC.

The DNA for the CDR3 is TGTGCCAGCTCACCACTAGACTCTGGCGAGCAGTACTTC. Translating it yields CASSPLDSGEQYF. The gene calls are TRBV18 and TRBJ2-7; D is unresolved. Germline V CDR1 and CDR2: KGHSH, LQKENI. CDR3 length equals 13 residues. V lost 1 base, J lost 6 bases, and 10 bases lay in between.

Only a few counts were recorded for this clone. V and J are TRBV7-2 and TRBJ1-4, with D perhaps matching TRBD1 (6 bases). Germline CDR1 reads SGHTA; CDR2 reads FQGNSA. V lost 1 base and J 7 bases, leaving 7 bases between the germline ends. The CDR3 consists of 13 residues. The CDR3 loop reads CASSLGGGEKLFF. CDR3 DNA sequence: TGTGCCAGCAGCTTAGGAGGGGGTGAAAAACTGTTTTTT.

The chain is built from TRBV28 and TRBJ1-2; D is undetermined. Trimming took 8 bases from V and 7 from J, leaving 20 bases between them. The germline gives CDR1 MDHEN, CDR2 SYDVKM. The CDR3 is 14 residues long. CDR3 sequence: CASSPGQEWVGYTF. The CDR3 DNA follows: TGTGCCAGCTCCCCTGGGCAAGAGTGGGTTGGCTACACCTTC.

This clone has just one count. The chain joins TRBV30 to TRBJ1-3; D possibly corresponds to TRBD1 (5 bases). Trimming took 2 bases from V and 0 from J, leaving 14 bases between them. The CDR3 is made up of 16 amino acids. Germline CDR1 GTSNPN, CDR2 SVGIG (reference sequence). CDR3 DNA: TGTGCCTGGAGTAACAGTCAGGGCCGCTCTGGAAACACCATATATTTT. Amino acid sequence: CAWSNSQGRSGNTIYF.

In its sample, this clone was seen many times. As DNA, the CDR3 is TGTGCCAGCAGCGTAGAAAGCGGGGGGGCCAGACAGTATTTT. As protein: CASSVESGGARQYF. The chain couples TRBV9 to TRBJ2-3, with 10 bases aligning to TRBD2. The CDR3 totals 14 residues. J was trimmed by 12 bases and V by 0 bases; bases with no gene match: 7. The V gene's germline CDR1 is SGDLS and CDR2 YYNGEE.

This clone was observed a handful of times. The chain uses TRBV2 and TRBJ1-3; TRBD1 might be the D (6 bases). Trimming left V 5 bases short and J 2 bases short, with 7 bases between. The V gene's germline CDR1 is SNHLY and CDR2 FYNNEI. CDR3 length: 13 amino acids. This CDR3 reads CASSRQAGNTIYF. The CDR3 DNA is TGTGCCAGCAGTCGACAGGCTGGAAACACCATATATTTT.

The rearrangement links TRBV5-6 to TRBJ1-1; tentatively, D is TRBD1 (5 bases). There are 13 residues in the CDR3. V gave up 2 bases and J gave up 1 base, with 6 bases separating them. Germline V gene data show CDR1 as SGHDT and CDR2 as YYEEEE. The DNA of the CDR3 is TGTGCCAGCAGCTTCGACAGGAACACTGAAGCTTTCTTT. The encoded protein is CASSFDRNTEAFF.

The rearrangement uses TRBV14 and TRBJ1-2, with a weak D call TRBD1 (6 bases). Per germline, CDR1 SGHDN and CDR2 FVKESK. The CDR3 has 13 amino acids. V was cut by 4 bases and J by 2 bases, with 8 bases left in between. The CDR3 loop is CASSPQGNYGYTF. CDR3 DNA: TGTGCCAGCAGCCCACAGGGAAACTATGGCTACACCTTC.

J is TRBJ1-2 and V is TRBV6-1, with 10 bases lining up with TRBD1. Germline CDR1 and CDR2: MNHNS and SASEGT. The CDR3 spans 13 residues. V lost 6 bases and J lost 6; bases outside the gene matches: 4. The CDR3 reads CASRGTGEDGYTF. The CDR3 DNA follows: TGTGCCAGCAGAGGGACAGGGGAAGATGGCTACACCTTC.

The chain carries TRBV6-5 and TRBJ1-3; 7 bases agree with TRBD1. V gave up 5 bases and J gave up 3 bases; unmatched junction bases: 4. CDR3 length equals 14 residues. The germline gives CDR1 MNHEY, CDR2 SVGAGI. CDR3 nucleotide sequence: TGTGCCAGCAGTCTACAGGGGATTGGAAACACCATATATTTT. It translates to CASSLQGIGNTIYF.

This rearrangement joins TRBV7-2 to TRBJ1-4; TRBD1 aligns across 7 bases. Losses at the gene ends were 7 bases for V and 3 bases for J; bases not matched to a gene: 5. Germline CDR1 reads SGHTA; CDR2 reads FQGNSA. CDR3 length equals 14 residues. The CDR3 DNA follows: TGTGCCAGCACCATGGGACAGTCTAATGAAAAACTGTTTTTT. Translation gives CASTMGQSNEKLFF.

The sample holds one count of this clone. CDR3 sequence: CASMGTGGLGEQFF. The CDR3 bases are TGTGCCAGTATGGGGACAGGGGGCCTCGGTGAGCAGTTCTTC. V gene TRBV19 combines with J gene TRBJ2-1; 12 bases are a match to TRBD1. Germline-derived CDR1 and CDR2 are LNHDA and SQIVND (reference sequence). The trim removed 7 bases at V and 9 bases at J, leaving 7 bases unmatched. The CDR3 spans 14 residues.

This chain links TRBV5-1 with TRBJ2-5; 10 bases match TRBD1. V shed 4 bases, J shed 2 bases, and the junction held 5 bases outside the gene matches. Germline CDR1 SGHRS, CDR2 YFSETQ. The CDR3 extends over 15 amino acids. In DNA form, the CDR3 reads TGCGCCAGCAGCAACGGACAGGGGGGTCAAGAGACCCAGTACTTC. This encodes CASSNGQGGQETQYF.

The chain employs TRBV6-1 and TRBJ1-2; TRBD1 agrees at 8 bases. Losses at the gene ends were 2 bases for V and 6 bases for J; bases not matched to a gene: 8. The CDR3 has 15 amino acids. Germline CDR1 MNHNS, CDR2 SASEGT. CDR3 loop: CASSEQGASSNGYTF. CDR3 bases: TGTGCCAGCAGTGAACAGGGGGCCTCATCTAATGGCTACACCTTC.

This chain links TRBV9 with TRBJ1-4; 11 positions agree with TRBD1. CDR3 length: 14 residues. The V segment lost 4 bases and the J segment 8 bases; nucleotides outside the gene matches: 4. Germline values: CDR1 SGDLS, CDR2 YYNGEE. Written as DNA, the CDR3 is TGTGCCAGCAGCCGGACAGGGGGCCGAGAAAAACTGTTTTTT. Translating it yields CASSRTGGREKLFF.

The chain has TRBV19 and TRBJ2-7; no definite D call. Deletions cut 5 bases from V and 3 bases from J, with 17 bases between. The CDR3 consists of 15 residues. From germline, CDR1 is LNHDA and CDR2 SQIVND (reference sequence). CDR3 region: CASSEAQSFLYEQYF. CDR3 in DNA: TGTGCCAGTAGTGAAGCACAGAGTTTCCTCTACGAGCAGTACTTC.